This TCR beta chain was observed in a study of T cell changes during pregnancy in multiple sclerosis. CDR1 SGHVS and CDR2 FQNEAQ come from the germline V gene. This CDR3 comprises 17 residues. The J segment lost 6 bases and the V segment lost 3 bases, leaving 13 bases of the junction unmatched. Generated by immunoSEQ multiplex PCR, the TCRdb table keeps only in-frame clones and is missing some. The sample lists 85,000 to 130,000 clones; less than 95% were seen once. The chain joins TRBV7-8 to TRBJ2-3; 9 nucleotides agree with TRBD2. The origin of this receptor is a female donor with multiple sclerosis, enrolled in a pregnancy study. Source: peripheral blood, taken after pregnancy. The CDR3 DNA is TGTGCCAGCAGCTTGTTAGCGGGGGTAGGGGTCAGGGATACGCAGTATTTT. Encoded protein: CASSLLAGVGVRDTQYF.